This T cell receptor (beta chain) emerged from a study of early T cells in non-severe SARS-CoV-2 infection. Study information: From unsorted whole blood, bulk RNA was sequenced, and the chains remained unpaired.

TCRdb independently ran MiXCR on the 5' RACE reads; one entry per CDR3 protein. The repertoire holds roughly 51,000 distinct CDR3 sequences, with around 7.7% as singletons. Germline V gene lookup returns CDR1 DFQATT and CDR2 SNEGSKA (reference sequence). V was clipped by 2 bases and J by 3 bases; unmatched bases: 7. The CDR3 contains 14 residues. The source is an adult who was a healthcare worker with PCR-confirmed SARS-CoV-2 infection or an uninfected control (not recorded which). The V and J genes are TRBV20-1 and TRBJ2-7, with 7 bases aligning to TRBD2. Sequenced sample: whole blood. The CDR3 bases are TGCAGTGCTAGAAGTATACCGGGAGGCTACGAGCAGTACTTC. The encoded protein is CSARSIPGGYEQYF.